The present TCR beta chain was sequenced within a study of human T cells and chemical hapten exposure. Study-wide points: TCRs at high frequency, those above 1 in 1000, did not change with DPC sensitization.

Time point given: pre-sensitization, week 0. Treatment here: therapeutic diphenylcyclopropenone sensitization with weekly scalp DPC. This clonotype appeared many times. The antigen remains unidentified. Between the trimmed V and J ends, which lost 3 bases and 2 bases, there was a span of 6 bases. This CDR3 comprises 13 residues. CDR1 and CDR2 from the germline V gene are SEHNR and FQNEAQ (reference sequence). TCRdb recomputed calls from the RACE reads with MiXCR, one row per CDR3 protein. The repertoire includes fewer than 300,000 distinct CDR3 sequences, approximately 7.5% of them detected once, and around 1.2% sits in the top ten.

The rearrangement links TRBV7-9 to TRBJ2-3; D remains ambiguous. This clonotype originated in a man between 18 and 35 years old with alopecia areata. Some clones in this sample may be carry-over from other donors' samples. This sample comprised whole blood, obtained in connection with sensitization to the hapten diphenylcyclopropenone (DPC). CDR3 coding DNA: TGTGCCAGCAGCTTCTTCCTCACAGATACGCAGTATTTT. This encodes CASSFFLTDTQYF.